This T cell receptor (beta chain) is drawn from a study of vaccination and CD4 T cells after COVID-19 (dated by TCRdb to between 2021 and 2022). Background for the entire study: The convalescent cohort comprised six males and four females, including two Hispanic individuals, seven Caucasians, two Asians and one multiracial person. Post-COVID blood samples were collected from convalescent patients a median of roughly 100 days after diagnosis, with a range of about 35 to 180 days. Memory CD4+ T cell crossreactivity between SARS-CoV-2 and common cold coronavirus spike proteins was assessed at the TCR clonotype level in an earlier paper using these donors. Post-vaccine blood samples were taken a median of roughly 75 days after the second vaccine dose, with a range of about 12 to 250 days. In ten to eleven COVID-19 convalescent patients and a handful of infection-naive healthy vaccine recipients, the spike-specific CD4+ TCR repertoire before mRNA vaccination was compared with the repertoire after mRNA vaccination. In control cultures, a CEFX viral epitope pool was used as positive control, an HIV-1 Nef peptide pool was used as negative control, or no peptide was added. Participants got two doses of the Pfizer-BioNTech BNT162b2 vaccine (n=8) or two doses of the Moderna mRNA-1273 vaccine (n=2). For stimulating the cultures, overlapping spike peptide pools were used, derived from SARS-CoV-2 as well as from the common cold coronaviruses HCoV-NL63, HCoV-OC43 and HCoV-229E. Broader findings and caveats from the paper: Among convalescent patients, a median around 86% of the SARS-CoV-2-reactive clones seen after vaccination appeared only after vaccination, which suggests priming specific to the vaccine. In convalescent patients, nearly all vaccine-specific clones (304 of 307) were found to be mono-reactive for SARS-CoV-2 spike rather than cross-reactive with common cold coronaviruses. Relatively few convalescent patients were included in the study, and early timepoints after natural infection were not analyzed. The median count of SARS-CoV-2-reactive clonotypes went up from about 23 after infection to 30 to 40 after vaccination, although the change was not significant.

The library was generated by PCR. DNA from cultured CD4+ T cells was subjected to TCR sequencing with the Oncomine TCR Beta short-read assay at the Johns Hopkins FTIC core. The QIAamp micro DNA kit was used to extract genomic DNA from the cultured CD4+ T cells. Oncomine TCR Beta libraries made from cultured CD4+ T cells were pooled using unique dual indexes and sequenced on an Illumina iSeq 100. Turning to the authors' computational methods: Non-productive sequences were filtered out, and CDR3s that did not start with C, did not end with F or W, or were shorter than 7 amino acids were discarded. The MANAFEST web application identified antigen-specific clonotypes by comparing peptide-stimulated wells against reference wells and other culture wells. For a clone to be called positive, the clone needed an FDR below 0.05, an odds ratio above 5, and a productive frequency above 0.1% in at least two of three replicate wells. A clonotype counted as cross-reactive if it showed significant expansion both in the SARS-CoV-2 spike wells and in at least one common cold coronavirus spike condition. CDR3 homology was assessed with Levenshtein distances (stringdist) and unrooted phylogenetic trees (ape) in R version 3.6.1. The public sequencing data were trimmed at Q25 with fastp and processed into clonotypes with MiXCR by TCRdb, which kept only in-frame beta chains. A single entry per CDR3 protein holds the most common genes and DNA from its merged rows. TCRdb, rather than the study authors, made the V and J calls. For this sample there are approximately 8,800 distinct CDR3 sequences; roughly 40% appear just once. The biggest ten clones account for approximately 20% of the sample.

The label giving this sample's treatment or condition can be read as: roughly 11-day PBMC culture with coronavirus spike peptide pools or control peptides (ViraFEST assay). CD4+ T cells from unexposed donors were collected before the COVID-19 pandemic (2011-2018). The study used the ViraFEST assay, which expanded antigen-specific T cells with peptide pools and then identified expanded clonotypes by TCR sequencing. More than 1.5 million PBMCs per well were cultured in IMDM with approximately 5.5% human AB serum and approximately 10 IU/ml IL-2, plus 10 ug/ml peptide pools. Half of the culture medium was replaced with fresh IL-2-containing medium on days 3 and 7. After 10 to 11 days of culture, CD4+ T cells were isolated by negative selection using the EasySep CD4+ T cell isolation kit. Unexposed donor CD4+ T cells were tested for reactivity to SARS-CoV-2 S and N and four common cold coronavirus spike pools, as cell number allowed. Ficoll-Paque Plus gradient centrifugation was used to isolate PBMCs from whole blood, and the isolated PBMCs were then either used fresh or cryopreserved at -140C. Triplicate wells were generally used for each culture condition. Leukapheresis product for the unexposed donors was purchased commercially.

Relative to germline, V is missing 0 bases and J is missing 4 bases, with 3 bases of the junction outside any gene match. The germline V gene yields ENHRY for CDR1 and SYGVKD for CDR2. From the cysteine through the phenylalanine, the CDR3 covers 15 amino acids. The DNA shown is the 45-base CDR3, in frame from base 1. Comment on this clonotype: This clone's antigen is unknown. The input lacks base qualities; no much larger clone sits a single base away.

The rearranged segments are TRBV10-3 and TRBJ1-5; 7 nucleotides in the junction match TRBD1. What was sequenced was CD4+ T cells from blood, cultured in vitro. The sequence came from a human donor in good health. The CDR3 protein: CAISESGTENQPQHF. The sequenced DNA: TGTGCCATCAGTGAGTCCGGGACAGAAAATCAGCCCCAGCATTTT.